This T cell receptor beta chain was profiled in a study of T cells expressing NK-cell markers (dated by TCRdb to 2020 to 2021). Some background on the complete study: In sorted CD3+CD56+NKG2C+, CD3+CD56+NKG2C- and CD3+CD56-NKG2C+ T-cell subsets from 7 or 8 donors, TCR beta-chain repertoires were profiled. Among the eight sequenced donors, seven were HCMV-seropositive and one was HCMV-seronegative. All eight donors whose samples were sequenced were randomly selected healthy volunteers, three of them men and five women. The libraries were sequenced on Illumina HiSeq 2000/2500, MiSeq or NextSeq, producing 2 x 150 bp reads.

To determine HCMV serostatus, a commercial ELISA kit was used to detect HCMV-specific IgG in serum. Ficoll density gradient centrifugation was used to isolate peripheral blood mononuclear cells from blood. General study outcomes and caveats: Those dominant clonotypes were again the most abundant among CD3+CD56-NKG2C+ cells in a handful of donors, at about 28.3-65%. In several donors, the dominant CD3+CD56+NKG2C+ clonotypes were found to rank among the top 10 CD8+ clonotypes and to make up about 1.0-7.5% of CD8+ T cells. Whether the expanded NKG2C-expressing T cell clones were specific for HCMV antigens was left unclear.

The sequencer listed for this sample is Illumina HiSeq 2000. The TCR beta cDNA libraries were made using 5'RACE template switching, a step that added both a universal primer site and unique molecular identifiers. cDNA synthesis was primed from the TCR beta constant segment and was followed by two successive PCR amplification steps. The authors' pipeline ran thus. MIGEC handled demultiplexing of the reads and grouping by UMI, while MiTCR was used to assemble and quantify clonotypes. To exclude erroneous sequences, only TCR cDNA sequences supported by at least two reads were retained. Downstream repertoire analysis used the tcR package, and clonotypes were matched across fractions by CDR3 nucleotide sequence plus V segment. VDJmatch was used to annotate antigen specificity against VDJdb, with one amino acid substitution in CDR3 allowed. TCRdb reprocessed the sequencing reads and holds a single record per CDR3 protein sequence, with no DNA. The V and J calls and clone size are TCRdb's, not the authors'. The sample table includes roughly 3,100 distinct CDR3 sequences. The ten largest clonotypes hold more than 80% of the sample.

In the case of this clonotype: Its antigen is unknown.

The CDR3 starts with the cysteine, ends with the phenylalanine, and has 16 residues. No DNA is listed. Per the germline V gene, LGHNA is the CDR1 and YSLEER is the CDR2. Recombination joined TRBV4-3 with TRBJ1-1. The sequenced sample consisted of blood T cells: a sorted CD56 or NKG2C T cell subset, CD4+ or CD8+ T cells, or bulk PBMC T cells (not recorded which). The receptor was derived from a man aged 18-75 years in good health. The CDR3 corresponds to CASSQDGWAANTEAFF.